This T cell receptor beta chain was recorded in a study of CD8 T cells in ankylosing spondylitis. Findings and caveats of the study: In synovial fluid and blood from reactive arthritis, some motif variants were previously reported. Significant enrichment of disease-linked clones was reportedly seen in matched ankylosing spondylitis synovial fluid. Disease-associated clonotypes exhibited CD8+ identity and were relatively infrequent in peripheral blood.

Details on this clonotype: The antigen is unknown.

TCRdb called the 5' RACE reads again in MiXCR, with one record for every CDR3 protein. The sample includes about 310,000 distinct CDR3 sequences, less than 25% of them seen just once. The germline gives CDR1 SGHTA, CDR2 FQGNSA. V was cut by 5 bases and J by 10 bases, with 11 bases left in between. This CDR3 has 11 residues. The sequenced sample was blood, either unsorted or a sorted T cell fraction (not recorded which). The chain links TRBV7-2 to TRBJ1-1; D remains unclear. This clonotype was sampled from a female donor with ankylosing spondylitis or in good health (not recorded which). The CDR3 bases are TGTGCCAGCAGCCCCACGGGCCCAGCTTTCTTT. Amino acids: CASSPTGPAFF.